These 21 T cell receptor beta chains share one sample of origin, sequenced in a study of shared clonotypes between healthy human individuals. Here immunoSEQ multiplex PCR was the method, and the copy in TCRdb shows in-frame clones only, minus some. This sample has some 630,000 clones; approximately 79% occur once, and the top ten carry approximately 2%. The material sequenced was memory CD4+ T cells sorted from blood. Subset described: CD45RA-negative fraction. The receptors derive from a young woman in good health.

This chain uses TRBV7-9 with TRBJ2-7; D ambiguous. From germline, CDR1 is SEHNR and CDR2 FQNEAQ (reference sequence). The CDR3 length is 14 residues. Trimming left V 5 bases short and J 4 bases short, with 15 bases between. Here the CDR3 DNA reads TGTGCCAGCAGCCAGAACAAGGGAACATACGAGCAGTACTTC. It encodes CASSQNKGTYEQYF.

The chain joins TRBV16 to TRBJ1-5; D not resolved. Trimming took off 1 base at V and 6 bases at J, with 10 bases between the two ends. The CDR3 covers 14 residues. The germline CDR1 and CDR2 sequences are KGHSY and FQNENV. The CDR3 here is CASSQFHEGQPQHF. The CDR3 nucleotides read TGTGCCAGCAGCCAATTTCATGAGGGTCAGCCCCAGCATTTT.

This clone was seen once. CDR3 protein: CASSRDGLSSNQPQHF. CDR3 DNA sequence: TGCGCCAGCAGCCGCGACGGACTATCAAGCAATCAGCCCCAGCATTTT. V usage is TRBV5-1 and J usage is TRBJ1-5; D is unclear. The CDR3 has 16 residues. Germline V gene data show CDR1 as SGHRS and CDR2 as YFSETQ. V lost 4 bases and J lost 1, with 15 bases in between.

Ten or more counts support this clone. The rearrangement joins TRBV1 to TRBJ2-7; the table names TRBD2, a call not compared with the DNA. TRBV1 is a pseudogene locus. This CDR3 has 16 amino acids. The CDR3 here is CTSSQDVGGRRSEQYF. CDR3 DNA: TGCACCAGCAGCCAAGATGTTGGCGGGAGGAGGTCCGAGCAGTACTTC.

The rearrangement joins TRBV5-4 to TRBJ1-3; the D gene is possibly TRBD1 (5 bases). V shed 3 bases and J shed 4 bases, with 11 bases lying between them. The CDR3 is made up of 14 amino acids. Germline CDR1 SGHNT, CDR2 YYREEE (reference sequence). For the CDR3, the DNA is TGTGCCAGCAGCTCTATCGGGGCGGGAAACACCATATATTTT. Translation gives CASSSIGAGNTIYF.

This sequence joins TRBV7-6 and TRBJ2-1; D unclear. The V and J ends lost 3 bases and 0 bases respectively, with 9 bases between them. CDR3 length equals 15 residues. Germline values: CDR1 SGHVS, CDR2 FNYEAQ. Written as DNA, the CDR3 is TGTGCCAGCAGCTTTTCCGAGAGCTCCTACAATGAGCAGTTCTTC. It is translated as CASSFSESSYNEQFF.

Details on this clone: This specimen includes other DNA sequences encoding the same CDR3. The V call is TRBV5-1, the J call TRBJ2-1; TRBD2 aligns across 10 bases. The CDR3 is 15 residues long. V was pared by 2 bases and J by 4 bases, with 3 bases of the junction left unmatched. Germline V gene data show CDR1 as SGHRS and CDR2 as YFSETQ. The CDR3: CASSFSSGGYNEQFF. In DNA form, the CDR3 reads TGCGCCAGCAGCTTCTCTAGCGGGGGTTACAATGAGCAGTTCTTC.

CDR3 in amino acids: CASSYGPVGPGANVLTF. Here the CDR3 DNA reads TGTGCCAGCAGTTATGGTCCTGTGGGACCTGGGGCCAACGTCCTGACTTTC. This chain links TRBV27 with TRBJ2-6, with D perhaps TRBD1 or TRBD2 (5 bases each). Germline V gives CDR1 MNHEY, CDR2 SMNVEV (reference sequence). This CDR3 has 17 amino acids. V was cut by 4 bases and J by 2 bases, with 15 bases left in between. The whole variable domain, remainder taken from reference TRBV27 and TRBJ2-6, is EAQVTQNPRYLITVTGKKLTVTCSQNMNHEYMSWYRQDPGLGLRQIYYSMNVEVTDKGDVPEGYKVSRKEKRNFPLILESPSPNQTSLYFCASSYGPVGPGANVLTFGAGSRLTVL.

The chain's CDR3 is CASSPRGSGTYNEQFF. CDR3 bases: TGCGCCAGCAGCCCCCGGGGTAGCGGGACCTACAATGAGCAGTTCTTC. The chain employs TRBV4-1 and TRBJ2-1; 8 bases agree with TRBD2. The CDR3 runs 16 residues. Germline V gene lookup returns CDR1 MGHRA and CDR2 YSYEKL. J gave up 2 bases and V 4 bases, and 7 bases lay outside the gene matches.

The chain carries TRBV6-1 and TRBJ1-2; D is ambiguous. Trimming stripped 7 bases from V and 0 bases from J, with 15 bases between. The CDR3 consists of 15 residues. The germline V gene has CDR1 MNHNS and CDR2 SASEGT. CDR3 region: CASKVGFQANYGYTF. The CDR3, as DNA: TGTGCCAGCAAGGTGGGCTTTCAAGCTAACTATGGCTACACCTTC.

The rearrangement joins TRBV29-1 to TRBJ1-5, with a tentative D call TRBD1 (5 bases). The germline V gene has CDR1 SQVTM and CDR2 ANQGSEA. The CDR3 loop spans 14 amino acids. Trimming shortened V by 6 bases and J by 1 base, and 13 bases separated the two germline ends. CDR3 sequence reads: CSVGIGGSNQPQHF. CDR3 in DNA: TGCAGCGTGGGGATTGGGGGAAGCAATCAGCCCCAGCATTTT.

The V and J genes are TRBV6-6 and TRBJ2-5; 10 bases line up with TRBD1. Germline V gene lookup returns CDR1 MNHNY and CDR2 SVGAGI (reference sequence). With 5 bases clipped from V and 2 bases from J, the junction kept 5 bases outside the gene matches. The CDR3 totals 15 residues. CDR3 residues: CASSDPGQGQETQYF. DNA for the CDR3: TGTGCCAGCAGTGATCCGGGACAGGGGCAAGAGACCCAGTACTTC.

This clone has only a few counts. The chain is built from TRBV5-1 and TRBJ2-5; D perhaps matches TRBD2 (7 bases). Germline V gene sequence: CDR1 SGHRS, CDR2 YFSETQ. Trimming removed 6 bases from V and 4 bases from J, with 19 bases in between. This CDR3 contains 15 residues. In DNA form, the CDR3 reads TGCGCCAGCACCATACGGGGGGCGAGGGGAGAGACCCAGTACTTC. This translates into CASTIRGARGETQYF.

This clone turned up a few times. A much larger clone is a single base away; this may be a read error. Other nucleotide sequences in the sample specify the same CDR3. J is TRBJ1-1 and V is TRBV7-8, with unresolved D. V lost 4 bases and J lost 3, with 9 bases in between. The germline V gene has CDR1 SGHVS and CDR2 FQNEAQ. The CDR3 runs to 13 residues. DNA of the CDR3: TGTGCCAGCAGCTCGCAAAGGGACACTGAAGCTTTCTTT. This codes for CASSSQRDTEAFF.

The V gene is TRBV5-1, the J gene TRBJ2-5; maybe TRBD2 (5 bases). The V and J ends lost 0 bases and 1 base respectively, with 10 bases between them. Germline V gives CDR1 SGHRS, CDR2 YFSETQ. The CDR3 is 15 residues long. Here the CDR3 reads CASSLGLEGQETQYF. Here the CDR3 DNA reads TGCGCCAGCAGCTTGGGTCTTGAGGGCCAAGAGACCCAGTACTTC.

This chain uses TRBV5-1 with TRBJ2-1; TRBD2 agrees at 10 bases. CDR1 SGHRS and CDR2 YFSETQ come from the germline V gene. J lost 5 bases, V lost 4 bases, and 6 bases had no gene match. CDR3 length: 15 residues. The CDR3 loop is CASSLRTSGHNEQFF. The CDR3 DNA sequence: TGCGCCAGCAGCCTGAGGACTAGCGGACACAATGAGCAGTTCTTC. The full variable domain, completed using reference TRBV5-1 and TRBJ2-1, is KAGVTQTPRYLIKTRGQQVTLSCSPISGHRSVSWYQQTPGQGLQFLFEYFSETQRNKGNFPGRFSGRQFSNSRSEMNVSTLELGDSALYLCASSLRTSGHNEQFFGPGTRLTVL.

The chain recombines TRBV5-5 with TRBJ1-2, with no clear D. Trimming pared 0 bases from V and 7 bases from J, leaving 13 bases between. The CDR3 extends over 14 amino acids. Per the germline V gene, CDR1 is SGHKS and CDR2 is YYEKEE (reference sequence). In DNA, the CDR3 is TGTGCCAGCAGCTTGGCCGATGGAGAGACTGGCTACACCTTC. Protein: CASSLADGETGYTF.

J is TRBJ1-5 and V is TRBV4-1; 7 bases fit TRBD1. The J segment lost 5 bases and the V segment lost 0 bases, leaving 7 bases of the junction unmatched. Germline V gene lookup returns CDR1 MGHRA and CDR2 YSYEKL. This CDR3 has 16 amino acids. CDR3 DNA sequence: TGCGCCAGCAGCCAAGAAATTAGGCAGGGGGATCAGCCCCAGCATTTT. Its translation is CASSQEIRQGDQPQHF.

With respect to this clone: With only one base between it and a far larger clone, this is likely a read error. CDR3 bases: TGTGCCAGCAGAGGGGGGAATCAGCCCCAGCATTTT. Amino acid sequence: CASRGGNQPQHF. The chain combines TRBV6-1 with TRBJ1-5; perhaps TRBD1 as D (6 bases). The CDR3 contains 12 residues. Trimming shortened V by 6 bases and J by 4 bases, and 7 bases separated the two germline ends. From germline, CDR1 is MNHNS and CDR2 SASEGT.

The chain recombines TRBV11-2 with TRBJ2-6; D is uncertain. This CDR3 contains 14 residues. The V end lost 6 bases, the J end lost 0 bases, and 6 bases lay between the germline ends. Germline V gene data show CDR1 as SGHAT and CDR2 as FQNNGV. The CDR3: CASRPLSGANVLTF. In nucleotides, the CDR3 is TGTGCCAGCAGACCCCTCTCTGGGGCCAACGTCCTGACTTTC.

The chain carries TRBV6-1 and TRBJ2-1, with 8 bases aligning to TRBD2. In germline, CDR1 is MNHNS, CDR2 SASEGT. The CDR3 contains 14 residues. Trimming at V came to 7 bases and at J to 7 bases, leaving 9 bases not matched to a gene. Here the CDR3 reads CASNPGTSRNEQFF. The CDR3 nucleotides read TGTGCCAGCAACCCCGGGACTAGTCGGAATGAGCAGTTCTTC.